Below are 26 T cell receptor beta chains sequenced from a single sample in a study of control samples from healthy donors and cancer patients. Repertoires were generated with immunoSEQ multiplex PCR, while TCRdb's copy carries only in-frame clones and drops some. The repertoire table contains about 190,000 clones. The sequencing sample was made of blood. These receptors were taken from a woman in her 30s in good health.

This CDR3 is CASSQSHSPNYGYTF. The DNA of the CDR3 is TGTGCCAGCAGCCAATCCCACAGTCCTAACTATGGCTACACCTTC. V usage is TRBV16 and J usage is TRBJ1-2, with D uncertain. V lost 0 bases and J 0 bases, leaving 8 bases between the germline ends. This CDR3 spans 15 amino acids. CDR1 and CDR2 from the germline V gene are KGHSY and FQNENV.

The chain couples TRBV5-5 to TRBJ1-1, with D unresolved. CDR1 and CDR2 from the germline V gene are SGHKS and YYEKEE (reference sequence). Between the trimmed V and J ends, which lost 2 bases and 8 bases, there was a span of 7 bases. This CDR3 contains 11 residues. The CDR3 bases are TGTGCCAGCAGCTTTCGTCAAGAAGCTTTCTTT. It specifies CASSFRQEAFF.

The V call is TRBV6-1, the J call TRBJ1-2; 9 nucleotides agree with TRBD1. This CDR3 is built from 14 residues. With 2 bases clipped from V and 5 bases from J, the junction kept 3 bases outside the gene matches. Germline CDR1 is MNHNS and CDR2 is SASEGT. CDR3 sequence reads: CASSEYGTGYGYTF. Written as DNA, the CDR3 is TGTGCCAGCAGTGAATACGGGACAGGGTATGGCTACACCTTC.

V and J are TRBV29-1 and TRBJ2-3, with 10 bases matching TRBD1. CDR3 length: 14 residues. Losses at the gene ends were 3 bases for V and 6 bases for J; bases not matched to a gene: 6. Germline loops: CDR1 SQVTM, CDR2 ANQGSEA. The CDR3 DNA reads as TGCAGCGTTGAGGGACAGGGGTACTCTGATACGCAGTATTTT. This sequence encodes CSVEGQGYSDTQYF.

The V call is TRBV2, the J call TRBJ2-3; 9 bases match TRBD2. CDR1 SNHLY and CDR2 FYNNEI come from the germline V gene. The CDR3 spans 13 residues. V was pared by 8 bases and J by 8 bases, with 8 bases of the junction left unmatched. DNA of the CDR3: TGTGCCAGCGAGGCGGGGGGGCCCGCTACGCAGTATTTT. Amino acid sequence: CASEAGGPATQYF.

The chain employs TRBV28 and TRBJ1-5; 10 bases agree with TRBD1. With V trimmed by 4 bases and J by 4 bases, 4 bases remained unmatched. CDR1 and CDR2 from the germline V gene are MDHEN and SYDVKM. This CDR3 region has 15 residues. This chain's CDR3 is CASSWDRGPNQPQHF. The CDR3 DNA reads TGTGCCAGCAGTTGGGACAGGGGACCAAATCAGCCCCAGCATTTT.

The chain combines TRBV6-2 or TRBV6-3 with TRBJ1-5; D call uncertain. Per germline, CDR1 MNHEY and CDR2 SVGEGT. The CDR3 extends over 16 amino acids. V lost 3 bases, J lost 1 base, and 13 bases lay in between. CDR3: CASSYPFSTSNQPQHF. CDR3 nucleotide sequence: TGTGCCAGCAGTTATCCCTTTTCAACCAGCAATCAGCCCCAGCATTTT.

V and J are TRBV2 and TRBJ2-3, with 7 bases matching TRBD2. V was clipped by 7 bases and J by 0 bases; unmatched bases: 7. Germline V gene sequence: CDR1 SNHLY, CDR2 FYNNEI. The CDR3 runs 15 residues. In DNA form, the CDR3 reads TGTGCCAGCATTCGACAGCGGGAAAGCACAGATACGCAGTATTTT. Protein product: CASIRQRESTDTQYF.

The V and J genes are TRBV3-1 (or the pseudogene TRBV3-2) and TRBJ1-6; D gene ambiguous. CDR3 length: 14 amino acids. V was cut by 0 bases and J by 7 bases, with 7 bases left in between. The germline V gene has CDR1 LGHDT and CDR2 YNNKEL (reference sequence). The CDR3 loop reads CASSQDGLNSPLHF. The CDR3 coding sequence is TGTGCCAGCAGCCAAGATGGGCTGAATTCACCCCTCCACTTT.

The chain employs TRBV6-1 and TRBJ2-7; no clear D gene. CDR3 length: 13 amino acids. The germline V gene encodes CDR1 MNHNS and CDR2 SASEGT. Trimming stripped 2 bases from V and 1 base from J, with 6 bases between. CDR3 DNA: TGTGCCAGCAGTGAATCGAGGTCCTACGAGCAGTACTTC. Its translation: CASSESRSYEQYF.

V is TRBV9 and J is TRBJ2-1; 11 nucleotides line up with TRBD2. Germline V gene data show CDR1 as SGDLS and CDR2 as YYNGEE. The ends lost 4 bases at V and 4 bases at J; junction bases unmatched: 7. There are 16 residues in the CDR3. As DNA, the CDR3 is TGTGCCAGCAGCCCACGACTAGCGGGGACTTACAATGAGCAGTTCTTC. Protein sequence: CASSPRLAGTYNEQFF.

The V and J genes are TRBV3-1 (or the pseudogene TRBV3-2) and TRBJ2-5, with D possibly being TRBD1 or TRBD2 (5 bases each). CDR3 length: 12 residues. Germline CDR1 is LGHDT and CDR2 is YNNKEL (reference sequence). Trimming removed 0 bases from V and 7 bases from J, with 6 bases in between. CDR3 in amino acids: CASSQDGGTQYF. The CDR3 coding sequence is TGTGCCAGCAGCCAAGATGGGGGGACCCAGTACTTC.

V and J are TRBV19 and TRBJ2-7; D is undetermined. V lost 7 bases to trimming and J lost 1 base, with 11 bases between them. Germline assignment: CDR1 LNHDA and CDR2 SQIVND (reference sequence). This CDR3 is built from 13 residues. In DNA, the CDR3 is TGTGCCAGTACCTCCCCCCGTTCCTACGAGCAGTACTTC. Amino acid sequence: CASTSPRSYEQYF.

This chain uses TRBV18 with TRBJ2-7; 8 bases agree with TRBD2. Germline trimming cut 4 bases from V and 2 bases from J; bases unmatched to any gene: 7. This CDR3 is 15 amino acids long. Germline V gene lookup returns CDR1 KGHSH and CDR2 LQKENI. CDR3 bases: TGTGCCAGCTCACTCGAAGCGGGGGCTGCCTACGAGCAGTACTTC. Amino acids: CASSLEAGAAYEQYF. The entire variable domain, with the rest obtained from reference TRBV18 and TRBJ2-7, is as follows: NAGVMQNPRHLVRRRGQEARLRCSPMKGHSHVYWYRQLPEEGLKFMVYLQKENIIDESGMPKERFSAEFPKEGPSILRIQQVVRGDSAAYFCASSLEAGAAYEQYFGPGTRLTVT.

The chain joins TRBV20-1 to TRBJ2-7; 7 positions agree with TRBD2. The CDR3 is 14 amino acids. Trimming at V came to 3 bases and at J to 2 bases, leaving 7 bases not matched to a gene. Germline CDR1 DFQATT, CDR2 SNEGSKA (reference sequence). CDR3 amino acids: CSASLSGVPYEQYF. The CDR3 DNA follows: TGCAGTGCTAGTTTGAGCGGGGTTCCCTACGAGCAGTACTTC.

This rearrangement joins TRBV2 to TRBJ1-3; no reliable D call. The CDR3 length is 14 residues. Trimming left V 7 bases short and J 2 bases short, with 12 bases between. The germline gives CDR1 SNHLY, CDR2 FYNNEI. This CDR3 reads CASIREMAGNTIYF. The CDR3 bases are TGTGCCAGCATCAGAGAGATGGCTGGAAACACCATATATTTT.

About this clone itself: Distinct nucleotide sequences in the sample also encode this CDR3. V is TRBV6-6 and J is TRBJ1-2; D not certain. V lost 0 bases and J 1 base, leaving 6 bases between the germline ends. The CDR3 covers 14 residues. Germline V gives CDR1 MNHNY, CDR2 SVGAGI (reference sequence). The CDR3 sequence is CASSYSKGNYGYTF. The CDR3, as DNA: TGTGCCAGCAGTTACTCGAAGGGTAACTATGGCTACACCTTC.

The gene calls are TRBV4-1 and TRBJ1-5; 7 nucleotides match TRBD1. The germline CDR1 and CDR2 sequences are MGHRA and YSYEKL. The CDR3 loop spans 16 amino acids. J gave up 5 bases and V 4 bases, and 11 bases lay outside the gene matches. In nucleotides, the CDR3 is TGCGCCAGCAGCCCATCGGGCGGCAGGGGGTATCAGCCCCAGCATTTT. It yields the protein CASSPSGGRGYQPQHF.

This chain uses TRBV7-2 with TRBJ1-2; D is uncertain. The CDR3 consists of 13 residues. CDR1 and CDR2 (germline): SGHTA, FQGNSA. Trimming left V 5 bases short and J 4 bases short, with 11 bases between. The CDR3 loop reads CASSNIAFYGYTF. The DNA for the CDR3 is TGTGCCAGCAGCAATATCGCCTTCTATGGCTACACCTTC.

Concerning this clone itself: This sample also contains other DNA sequences that code for the same CDR3. The chain recombines TRBV5-4 with TRBJ2-3; D remains unclear. Germline CDR1 SGHNT, CDR2 YYREEE (reference sequence). The CDR3 covers 14 residues. The germline V and J ends were trimmed by 0 bases and 2 bases, with 7 bases remaining between them. The CDR3 protein is CASSLDPNTDTQYF. As DNA, the CDR3 is TGTGCCAGCAGCTTGGATCCTAACACAGATACGCAGTATTTT.

This chain joins TRBV9 and TRBJ1-1; 7 bases agree with TRBD1. Germline CDR1 reads SGDLS; CDR2 reads YYNGEE. This CDR3 has 15 amino acids. Trimming cost V 3 bases and J 1 base; bases outside gene matches: 6. The CDR3 DNA is TGTGCCAGCAGCGAGGGACAGAGGGGGAACACTGAAGCTTTCTTT. It codes for CASSEGQRGNTEAFF.

The genes are TRBV7-2 and TRBJ2-3; D possibly corresponds to TRBD2 (6 bases). The CDR3 runs 13 residues. Germline CDR1 is SGHTA and CDR2 is FQGNSA. V was pared by 8 bases and J by 3 bases, with 12 bases between. The CDR3, as DNA: TGTGCCAGCGGGCGGGGCACTACAGATACGCAGTATTTT. Translation: CASGRGTTDTQYF.

The chain uses TRBV5-1 and TRBJ2-7, with D unresolved. This CDR3 has 11 amino acids. Germline V gene sequence: CDR1 SGHRS, CDR2 YFSETQ. Trimming pared 4 bases from V and 3 bases from J, leaving 5 bases between. In DNA form, the CDR3 reads TGCGCCAGCAGCCCTGGCTACGAGCAGTACTTC. As protein: CASSPGYEQYF.

The chain uses TRBV11-2 and TRBJ1-2; a possible D gene is TRBD1 (5 bases). The CDR3 is made up of 17 amino acids. Germline CDR1 reads SGHAT; CDR2 reads FQNNGV. Deletions cut 4 bases from V and 4 bases from J, with 22 bases between. The CDR3: CASSSRSATEQGYGYTF. The CDR3 region has the DNA TGTGCCAGCAGCTCGCGTTCGGCTACAGAGCAGGGCTATGGCTACACCTTC.

The chain combines TRBV29-1 with TRBJ1-2; D not certain. V gave up 0 bases and J gave up 7 bases, with 12 bases separating them. The CDR3 has 13 residues. The germline V gene has CDR1 SQVTM and CDR2 ANQGSEA. CDR3 region: CSVEDLKKGGYTF. The DNA of the CDR3 is TGCAGCGTTGAAGACCTAAAGAAGGGTGGCTACACCTTC.

The chain employs TRBV7-2 and TRBJ2-2; TRBD1 or TRBD2 may be the D gene (5 bases each). The ends were cut back, 2 bases at V and 3 bases at J, with 16 bases in the middle. In germline, CDR1 is SGHTA, CDR2 FQGNSA. The CDR3 has 17 residues. This CDR3 reads CASSLTLGTGYTGELFF. DNA for the CDR3: TGTGCCAGCAGCTTAACCTTAGGGACGGGTTACACCGGGGAGCTGTTTTTT.